Following are 28 T cell receptor beta chains from one sample sequenced in a study of identical twins. TCRdb re-analysed the 5' RACE reads in MiXCR, keeping a single row per CDR3 protein. This sample carries about 690,000 distinct CDR3 sequences, roughly 6.2% of them seen once, and the ten largest clones take approximately 1.6%. The material sequenced was naive T cells sorted from blood. Source of these receptors: a young man in good health.

This clonotype was seen a handful of times. This sequence joins TRBV14 and TRBJ2-1; 7 bases fit TRBD2. This CDR3 region has 14 residues. Trimming cost V 6 bases and J 3 bases; bases outside gene matches: 5. CDR1 and CDR2 (germline): SGHDN, FVKESK. The CDR3 region has the DNA TGTGCCAGCAGGCCTAGCGGAAACTACAATGAGCAGTTCTTC. This gives the protein CASRPSGNYNEQFF.

The sample holds a few counts of this clonotype. The V and J genes are TRBV6-2 or TRBV6-3 and TRBJ2-7, with 8 positions matching TRBD1. The V and J ends lost 5 bases and 3 bases, in that order; junction bases with no gene match: 6. The germline gives CDR1 MNHEY, CDR2 SVGEGT. The CDR3 covers 14 residues. CDR3 DNA sequence: TGTGCCAGCAGTCATCCAGGGGGCTTCTACGAGCAGTACTTC. Translating gives CASSHPGGFYEQYF.

Only a few counts were recorded for this clonotype. The J gene is TRBJ2-1, the V gene TRBV20-1; TRBD2 matches 10 bases. CDR3 size: 13 residues. V gave up 6 bases and J gave up 4 bases; unmatched junction bases: 3. Per germline, CDR1 DFQATT and CDR2 SNEGSKA (reference sequence). CDR3 protein: CSAKTSGYNEQFF. The CDR3 coding sequence is TGCAGTGCAAAGACTAGCGGGTACAATGAGCAGTTCTTC.

This clonotype was observed at least ten times. This chain connects TRBV3-1 to TRBJ2-1; 9 nucleotides align to TRBD2. CDR1 and CDR2 (germline): LGHDT, YNNKEL (reference sequence). V trimming: 10 bases; J trimming: 7 bases; junction bases outside the gene matches: 11. The CDR3 length is 14 residues. The CDR3, as DNA: TGTGCCACCACGAGGGCGGGAGGGCCAAATGAGCAGTTCTTC. Translated, it gives CATTRAGGPNEQFF.

The chain couples TRBV4-1 to TRBJ2-2; D gene ambiguous. This CDR3 spans 13 amino acids. Germline V gene lookup returns CDR1 MGHRA and CDR2 YSYEKL. Between the trimmed V and J ends, which lost 3 bases and 3 bases, there was a span of 5 bases. The CDR3 coding sequence is TGCGCCAGCAGCCATGGAGACACCGGGGAGCTGTTTTTT. Translated: CASSHGDTGELFF.

This clonotype was counted many times. V gene TRBV12-3 or TRBV12-4 combines with J gene TRBJ1-2; 7 bases agree with TRBD1. V lost 10 bases, J lost 2 bases, and 7 bases stayed unmatched. The CDR3 extends over 13 amino acids. The CDR3 DNA reads as TGTGCCACTTGTCAGGGGGAGAACTATGGCTACACCTTC. Protein: CATCQGENYGYTF.

This clonotype was detected ten times or more. V usage is TRBV29-1 and J usage is TRBJ1-5, with D possibly being TRBD1 (5 bases). Germline loops: CDR1 SQVTM, CDR2 ANQGSEA. The V end was cut by 6 bases, the J end by 2 bases, with 11 bases between. This CDR3 is 13 amino acids long. For the CDR3, the DNA is TGCAGCGTGGGGCCTGTGGGCAATCAGCCCCAGCATTTT. This encodes CSVGPVGNQPQHF.

This clonotype was counted ten times or more. The V call is TRBV18, the J call TRBJ2-3; D is perhaps TRBD1 (6 bases). The ends were cut back, 1 base at V and 6 bases at J, with 11 bases in the middle. The germline V gene encodes CDR1 KGHSH and CDR2 LQKENI. The CDR3 runs 14 residues. Here the CDR3 DNA reads TGTGCCAGCTCACCACGACAGGCTTCGGATACGCAGTATTTT. The encoded protein is CASSPRQASDTQYF.

This clonotype has a count of ten or more. Here the CDR3 reads CASSEAPSGSTFAYNEQFF. Written as DNA, the CDR3 is TGTGCCAGCAGTGAAGCCCCTAGCGGGAGTACCTTCGCCTACAATGAGCAGTTCTTC. The V gene is TRBV6-1, the J gene TRBJ2-1, with 10 bases aligning to TRBD2. The CDR3 runs to 19 residues. Germline-derived CDR1 and CDR2 are MNHNS and SASEGT. Germline trimming cut 0 bases from V and 2 bases from J; bases unmatched to any gene: 10.

Many counts were recorded for this clonotype. In DNA form, the CDR3 reads TGTGCCAGCTCAGGAGGCGGCCTAGAGACCCAGTACTTC. Translated: CASSGGGLETQYF. The chain has TRBV18 and TRBJ2-5; tentative D call: TRBD2 (5 bases). The germline V and J ends were trimmed by 5 bases and 4 bases, with 11 bases remaining between them. Looked up from germline, CDR1 is KGHSH and CDR2 is LQKENI. The CDR3 totals 13 residues.

The V and J genes are TRBV29-1 and TRBJ2-5, with D tentatively TRBD1 (6 bases). Deletions cut 4 bases from V and 2 bases from J, with 17 bases between. The CDR3 loop spans 15 amino acids. Looked up from germline, CDR1 is SQVTM and CDR2 is ANQGSEA. The CDR3 reads CSVVPRTATQETQYF. CDR3 bases: TGCAGCGTTGTCCCTCGGACAGCCACGCAAGAGACCCAGTACTTC.

This clonotype has more than one count but fewer than ten. The rearrangement links TRBV7-9 to TRBJ1-1; TRBD1 aligns across 7 bases. The CDR3 loop spans 12 amino acids. CDR1 SEHNR and CDR2 FQNEAQ come from the germline V gene (reference sequence). V shed 5 bases and J 11 bases; nucleotides not matched to a gene: 8. CDR3 residues: CASSDRGGTAFF. In DNA, the CDR3 is TGTGCCAGCAGCGACAGAGGGGGCACTGCTTTCTTT.

This clonotype was observed at least ten times. This chain joins TRBV29-1 and TRBJ2-3, with D uncertain. Germline V lookup: CDR1 SQVTM, CDR2 ANQGSEA. This CDR3 region has 15 residues. V dropped 3 bases and J dropped 0 bases, with 13 bases sitting between them. The DNA for the CDR3 is TGCAGCGTTGATCTCCGCTTCCAGAGCACAGATACGCAGTATTTT. Encoded protein: CSVDLRFQSTDTQYF.

The V and J genes are TRBV2 and TRBJ2-1; the D is unclear. The germline gives CDR1 SNHLY, CDR2 FYNNEI. CDR3 length: 13 residues. Deletions cut 5 bases from V and 5 bases from J, with 10 bases between. In DNA, the CDR3 is TGTGCCAGCAGTCAAGGGCCCAACAATGAGCAGTTCTTC. Encoded protein: CASSQGPNNEQFF.

This clonotype was counted many times. The chain is built from TRBV29-1 and TRBJ1-1; TRBD1 matches at 7 bases. Germline CDR1 is SQVTM and CDR2 is ANQGSEA. The CDR3 has 14 amino acids. J gave up 8 bases and V 0 bases, and 9 bases lay outside the gene matches. This CDR3 is CSVEDKGARSEAFF. The CDR3 DNA sequence: TGCAGCGTTGAAGATAAGGGGGCGCGATCAGAAGCTTTCTTT.

In regard to this clonotype: A much bigger clone sits one base away, suggesting this may be a read error. The CDR3 end shows no conserved phenylalanine or tryptophan, and so a read error is likely. CDR3 protein: CSARDELQYL. CDR3 DNA: TGCAGTGCTAGAGACGAGTTGCAGTATTTA. The rearrangement links TRBV20-1 to TRBJ2-3; no firm D call. The CDR3 spans 10 residues. V lost 0 bases and J 11 bases, leaving 6 bases between the germline ends. The germline gives CDR1 DFQATT, CDR2 SNEGSKA (reference sequence).

This clonotype was detected only a few times. The chain recombines TRBV19 with TRBJ2-5; D unresolved. The CDR3 covers 12 residues. The germline CDR1 and CDR2 sequences are LNHDA and SQIVND (reference sequence). V gave up 5 bases and J gave up 3 bases, with 7 bases separating them. CDR3 nucleotide sequence: TGTGCCAGTAGTGCCACCAAAGAGACCCAGTACTTC. Amino acid sequence: CASSATKETQYF.

About this clonotype itself: The conserved closing phenylalanine or tryptophan is absent in this CDR3, likely reflecting a read error. V gene TRBV12-3 or TRBV12-4 combines with J gene TRBJ2-3; weak D call: TRBD2 (6 bases). The CDR3 contains 13 residues. The germline V and J ends were trimmed by 6 bases and 5 bases, with 12 bases remaining between them. The CDR3 DNA follows: TGTGCCAGCAGCTTGGGACTTATAGATACGCAGTATCTT. This encodes CASSLGLIDTQYL.

This clonotype was counted a few times. The chain employs TRBV5-1 and TRBJ2-2, with TRBD2 identical over 10 bases. This CDR3 region has 17 residues. J lost 7 bases, V lost 1 base, and 10 bases had no gene match. The germline gives CDR1 SGHRS, CDR2 YFSETQ. The CDR3, as DNA: TGCGCCAGCAGCTTGTCGTCTAGCGGGAGAACGGTCGGGGAGCTGTTTTTT. Its protein product is CASSLSSSGRTVGELFF.

This clonotype was detected many times. The chain couples TRBV5-1 to TRBJ2-1; weak D call: TRBD2 (6 bases). The V end was cut by 1 base, the J end by 4 bases, with 18 bases between. Germline CDR1 is SGHRS and CDR2 is YFSETQ. The CDR3 runs 17 residues. The CDR3 nucleotides are TGCGCCAGCAGCTTGACGACGGGAGTCCCCATTTACAATGAGCAGTTCTTC. It specifies CASSLTTGVPIYNEQFF.

This clonotype has at least ten counts. The chain links TRBV5-1 to TRBJ2-5; D is ambiguous. Between the trimmed V and J ends, which lost 0 bases and 3 bases, there was a span of 3 bases. CDR3 length: 12 amino acids. Germline CDR1 and CDR2: SGHRS and YFSETQ. In DNA, the CDR3 is TGCGCCAGCAGCTTGGAGAAAGAGACCCAGTACTTC. It encodes CASSLEKETQYF. Together with reference TRBV5-1 and TRBJ2-5, the CDR3 gives the full variable domain: KAGVTQTPRYLIKTRGQQVTLSCSPISGHRSVSWYQQTPGQGLQFLFEYFSETQRNKGNFPGRFSGRQFSNSRSEMNVSTLELGDSALYLCASSLEKETQYFGPGTRLLVL.

In its sample, this clonotype was seen many times. This chain joins TRBV27 and TRBJ2-5; D not certain. Trimming cost V 5 bases and J 4 bases, with 11 bases left between them. The germline CDR1 and CDR2 sequences are MNHEY and SMNVEV (reference sequence). The CDR3 is 13 residues long. The CDR3, as DNA: TGTGCCAGCAGTCCCCGACCTGGAGAGACCCAGTACTTC. It encodes CASSPRPGETQYF.

The chain carries TRBV20-1 and TRBJ1-4; no reliable D call. Germline V gene data show CDR1 as DFQATT and CDR2 as SNEGSKA (reference sequence). Trimming cost V 4 bases and J 3 bases, with 9 bases left between them. The length of the CDR3 is 13 residues. DNA for the CDR3: TGCAGTGCTAAGCAGACCGCTAATGAAAAACTGTTTTTT. Its translation is CSAKQTANEKLFF.

The J gene is TRBJ2-3, the V gene TRBV11-3; the D gene is possibly TRBD1 (5 bases). CDR3 length: 14 residues. The germline V gene encodes CDR1 SGHNT and CDR2 YENEEA. V lost 4 bases, J lost 6 bases, and 14 bases lay in between. The CDR3 bases are TGTGCCAGCAGCTCAGACAGTAATCGGGATACGCAGTATTTT. It yields the protein CASSSDSNRDTQYF.

This clonotype showed up many times. V usage is TRBV12-3 or TRBV12-4 and J usage is TRBJ2-1; 9 bases match TRBD1. This CDR3 contains 14 residues. V trimming: 4 bases; J trimming: 7 bases; junction bases outside the gene matches: 5. The DNA of the CDR3 is TGTGCCAGCAGTTGGGGGGACAGGGTGAATGAGCAGTTCTTC. The encoded protein is CASSWGDRVNEQFF.

The chain recombines TRBV13 with TRBJ2-3; TRBD2 aligns across 14 bases. Germline lookup yields CDR1 PRHDT and CDR2 FYEKMQ (reference sequence). The V and J ends lost 5 bases and 2 bases, in that order; junction bases with no gene match: 24. CDR3 length equals 23 residues. CDR3 loop: CASSQTWAQLGTSGSLSTDTQYF. For the CDR3, the DNA is TGTGCCAGCAGCCAGACCTGGGCCCAACTAGGGACTAGCGGGAGCCTCTCCACAGATACGCAGTATTTT.

This clonotype was seen many times. This chain uses TRBV5-1 with TRBJ2-7; 11 nucleotides agree with TRBD2. V dropped 3 bases and J dropped 0; count of bases not matched to a gene: 5. The length of the CDR3 is 16 residues. The V gene's germline CDR1 is SGHRS and CDR2 YFSETQ. The CDR3 spells CASSWGLAGGSYEQYF. DNA of the CDR3: TGCGCCAGCAGCTGGGGGCTAGCGGGAGGCTCCTACGAGCAGTACTTC. Drawing the rest from reference TRBV5-1 and TRBJ2-7, the complete variable domain is KAGVTQTPRYLIKTRGQQVTLSCSPISGHRSVSWYQQTPGQGLQFLFEYFSETQRNKGNFPGRFSGRQFSNSRSEMNVSTLELGDSALYLCASSWGLAGGSYEQYFGPGTRLTVT.

This clonotype was seen many times. This sequence joins TRBV29-1 and TRBJ2-7; no clear D gene. The CDR3 length is 11 residues. Germline loops: CDR1 SQVTM, CDR2 ANQGSEA. V lost 6 bases and J lost 4, with 10 bases in between. This CDR3 is CSVTISYEQYF. The DNA for the CDR3 is TGCAGCGTCACCATATCGTACGAGCAGTACTTC.